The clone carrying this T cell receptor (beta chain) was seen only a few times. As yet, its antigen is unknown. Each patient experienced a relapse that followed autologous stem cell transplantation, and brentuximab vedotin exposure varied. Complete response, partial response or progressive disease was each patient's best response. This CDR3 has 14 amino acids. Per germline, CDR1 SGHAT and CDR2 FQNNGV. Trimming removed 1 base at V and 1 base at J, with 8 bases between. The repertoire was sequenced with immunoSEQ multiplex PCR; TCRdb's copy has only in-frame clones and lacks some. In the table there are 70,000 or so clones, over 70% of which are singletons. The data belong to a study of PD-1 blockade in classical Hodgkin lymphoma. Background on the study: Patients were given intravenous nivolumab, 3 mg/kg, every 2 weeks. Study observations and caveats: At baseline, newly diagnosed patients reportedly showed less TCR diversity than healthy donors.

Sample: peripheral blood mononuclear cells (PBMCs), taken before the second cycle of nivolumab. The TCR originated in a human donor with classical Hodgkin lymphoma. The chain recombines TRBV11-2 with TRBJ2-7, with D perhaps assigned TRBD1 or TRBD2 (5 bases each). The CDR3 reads CASSLGGTSYEQYF. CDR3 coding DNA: TGTGCCAGCAGCTTAGGAGGGACGTCCTACGAGCAGTACTTC.